The clone carrying this T cell receptor (beta chain) was observed a handful of times. This CDR3 region has 15 residues. Germline lookup yields CDR1 LGHDT and CDR2 YNNKEL (reference sequence). V dropped 5 bases and J dropped 2; count of bases not matched to a gene: 6. These data come from a study of blood T cell repertoires in COVID-19. Background on the study: Specimens from acute and convalescent COVID-19 originated in the United States, Italy and Spain.

Assay used: immunoSEQ multiplex PCR; TCRdb lists only in-frame clones, some missing. The table has 200,000 to 250,000 clones, about 89% seen once. The TCR comes from a woman aged 35 to 49 with acute or convalescent COVID-19. The chain has TRBV3-1 (or the pseudogene TRBV3-2) and TRBJ2-3; 8 bases map to TRBD1. The specimen was peripheral blood. CDR3 region: CASSDGTGDTDTQYF. CDR3 nucleotide sequence: TGTGCCAGCAGCGATGGGACAGGAGACACAGATACGCAGTATTTT.